This TCR beta chain is from a study of vaccination effects on CD4 cells after COVID-19. The CDR3 runs 13 residues. Germline lookup yields CDR1 GTSNPN and CDR2 SVGIG (reference sequence). V lost 3 bases, J lost 7 bases, and 4 bases stayed unmatched. A note on this clone: Its antigen is still unknown.

The assay was immunoSEQ multiplex PCR, and TCRdb's table has in-frame clones only and misses some. The sample has 25,000 to 30,000 clones; around 80% are singletons. Sequencing was preceded by expansion of antigen-specific CD4+ T cells with viral peptide pools in the ViraFEST assay. Culture proceeded for approximately 10 days, and CD4+ T cells were then isolated. Recipients of the vaccine had no prior SARS-CoV-2 infection and negative nucleocapsid antibodies. Days 3 and 7 saw half the medium replaced with IL-2 medium. The source of this sequence is a human donor who received a COVID-19 vaccine. This sample comprised CD4+ T cells from PBMCs cultured with SARS-CoV-2 spike peptides, obtained before COVID-19 vaccination. The rearrangement links TRBV30 to TRBJ2-4, with 9 bases fitting TRBD1. The CDR3 here is CAWSAGQGNIQYF. The CDR3 nucleotides read TGTGCCTGGAGCGCGGGACAGGGCAACATTCAGTACTTC.